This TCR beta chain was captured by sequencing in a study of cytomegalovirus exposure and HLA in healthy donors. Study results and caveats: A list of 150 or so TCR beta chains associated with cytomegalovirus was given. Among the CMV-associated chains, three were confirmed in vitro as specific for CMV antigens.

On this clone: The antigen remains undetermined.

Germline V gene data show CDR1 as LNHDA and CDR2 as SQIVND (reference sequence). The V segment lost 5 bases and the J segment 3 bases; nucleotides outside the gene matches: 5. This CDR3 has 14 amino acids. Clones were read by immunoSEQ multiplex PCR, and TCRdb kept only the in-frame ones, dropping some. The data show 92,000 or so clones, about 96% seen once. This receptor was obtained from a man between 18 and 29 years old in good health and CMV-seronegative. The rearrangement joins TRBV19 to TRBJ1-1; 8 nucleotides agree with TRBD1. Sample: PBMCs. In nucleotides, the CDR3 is TGTGCCAGTAGTTTTGTACAGGGGGACACTGAAGCTTTCTTT. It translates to CASSFVQGDTEAFF.